This TCR beta chain is from a study of human T cells and chemical hapten exposure (dated by TCRdb to the early 2020s). For the study in its entirety: For sensitization, 2% DPC in acetone was applied to a roughly 2 cm by roughly 2 cm area of upper inner arm skin. Peripheral blood TCR repertoire changes were tracked in vivo in alopecia patients during primary and secondary sensitization to the hapten diphenylcyclopropenone (DPC). The mostly female patient cohort included alopecia areata with under or over 50% scalp involvement, alopecia totalis and alopecia universalis. Patch testing was performed on the upper back with Finn chambers containing 0.01% DPC, and the patch tests were scored after 6 days according to International Contact Dermatitis Research Group standards. Blood samples were taken from patients before sensitization (week 0) and then at 2, 6 and about 24 weeks after DPC sensitization. For TCR sequencing, blood came from 25 to 35 alopecia patients at anywhere from one to four time points (pre-sensitization, 2, 6 and 24 weeks). Patients additionally received weekly therapeutic DPC doses to the scalp throughout the approximately 24-week study period. Libraries were pooled for sequencing, and variation in per-sample TCR yields was attributed mainly to small differences in library volumes within the pool. Beyond this particular receptor, the publication reports: All patients had alopecia, a presumed autoimmune disease, so their immune response might differ from that of healthy individuals. A positive correlation was found between the number of PT1 expanded TCRs and patch test score, with significance reached at thresholds 8, 16 and 32 but not 4. Expanded TCRs formed significantly more large CDR3 similarity clusters than pre-sensitization or healthy control sets, consistent with antigen-driven responses. After repeated subsampling, changes were observed in the strength of the expansion versus patch-test correlation and in the threshold at which the correlation became significant. No change with DPC sensitization was found in the number of TCRs above 1 in 1000 frequency, and no evidence of global repertoire structure alterations was found.

Library method: RACE. The instrument given in TCRdb is NextSeq 500. During library preparation, unique molecular identifiers were attached to individual cDNA molecules so that TCRs could be counted quantitatively and reproducibly. Each blood RNA sample was used to sequence both TCR alpha and TCR beta chains. The authors' analysis ran thus. The median number of TCRs per sample was over 85,000, ranging from about 20,000 to 750,000. V, J and CDR3 annotation of the TCR reads was carried out using the Decombinator software suite. Every sample was subsampled to the same number of TCRs (28,000) for the PS versus PT1 abundance plots. Expanded TCRs were defined as absent before sensitization and observed at least eight times at the 2-week time point. TCRdb ran its own pipeline on the public reads, namely fastp trimming at Q25 and MiXCR clone calling, and kept in-frame beta chains. Each CDR3 protein gets just one entry, which takes the most common genes and DNA from the rows behind it. The authors' filters were not applied to this entry. The sample table lists more than 250,000 distinct CDR3 sequences, roughly 8.9% of them with a count of one. Of the sample, over 2% falls within the top ten clones.

The germline V gene encodes CDR1 DFQATT and CDR2 SNEGSKA (reference sequence). Trimming accounts for 1 base at V and 1 base at J, while the number of junction bases matched to no gene is 7. Inclusive of the bounding cysteine and phenylalanine, the CDR3 is 17 residues long. The kept DNA is CDR3 alone, 51 bases in frame from the first base. Read against the paper, the sample's time point label means: pre-sensitization, week 0. What the treatment or condition label conveys for this sample: therapeutic diphenylcyclopropenone sensitization with weekly scalp DPC. At every patch-test visit, the blood draw took place before the patch test was put on. Patients were eligible if aged 18 to 70, diagnosed with alopecia and judged suitable for DPC therapy, and pregnant patients were excluded. Total RNA was extracted from unfractionated whole blood collected in Tempus Blood RNA tubes. This clonotype has more than one count but fewer than ten. What this receptor recognizes is not known. No much larger clone exists at a distance of one base, and base qualities are not known.

The sample here was whole blood, taken in connection with sensitization to the hapten diphenylcyclopropenone (DPC). The chain is encoded by TRBV20-1 joined to TRBJ2-1, with 10 junctional bases fitting TRBD2. The sequence came from a woman aged 40 to 55 with alopecia areata. Some clones in this sample may be carry-over from other donors' samples. The nucleotides read TGCAGTGCTAGAGTCTGGGATAGCGGGGGGTCCTACAATGAGCAGTTCTTC. This codes for CSARVWDSGGSYNEQFF.